One and the same sample provided the 7 T cell receptor beta chains below, sequenced in a study of T-cell memory formation after mild COVID-19. Each CDR3 protein gets one entry after TCRdb re-called the 5' RACE reads with MiXCR. This table has 300,000 to 350,000 distinct CDR3 sequences, approximately 14% appearing once. The specimen was PBMCs or a T cell subset sorted from them (not recorded which). The receptors here all came from a man aged 18 to 35 who had mild COVID-19 (a few samples of this study predate the infection). Cell type and time point are not known.

The V gene is TRBV5-1, the J gene TRBJ2-1; 12 bases map to TRBD2. The CDR3 runs to 15 residues. Looked up from germline, CDR1 is SGHRS and CDR2 is YFSETQ. With V trimmed by 5 bases and J by 12 bases, 12 bases remained unmatched. The CDR3 loop is CASRFELAGGPRQFF. The CDR3 DNA reads TGCGCCAGCAGATTTGAGCTAGCGGGGGGGCCAAGGCAGTTCTTC.

This chain joins TRBV24-1 and TRBJ2-3; D not certain. V was shortened by 7 bases and J by 0 bases, with 7 bases between the two germline ends. The CDR3 extends over 13 amino acids. Germline V gene data show CDR1 as KGHDR and CDR2 as SFDVKD. The CDR3 DNA sequence: TGTGCCACCAGGGAACCTAGCACAGATACGCAGTATTTT. It encodes CATREPSTDTQYF.

This clonotype was detected only a few times. The chain links TRBV18 to TRBJ2-7; 7 positions agree with TRBD2. V shed 6 bases and J 4 bases; nucleotides not matched to a gene: 6. Germline V CDR1 and CDR2: KGHSH, LQKENI. CDR3 size: 13 residues. The DNA for the CDR3 is TGTGCCAGCTCTTACGGGGAGGGGTACGAGCAGTACGTC. Protein: CASSYGEGYEQYV.

This clonotype was counted between two and nine times. This chain joins TRBV21-1 and TRBJ2-5; TRBD2 reflects the table's D call only, with no check against the DNA. TRBV21-1 is classified as a pseudogene. The CDR3 has 15 amino acids. The CDR3 protein is CASSKKRGAQETQYF. The CDR3 coding sequence is TGTGCCAGCAGCAAAAAGCGGGGGGCACAAGAGACCCAGTACTTC.

The gene calls are TRBV5-1 and TRBJ1-1, with 7 bases lining up with TRBD1. V gave up 2 bases and J gave up 5 bases; unmatched junction bases: 6. Per germline, CDR1 SGHRS and CDR2 YFSETQ. The CDR3 runs 14 residues. This chain's CDR3 is CASSLIGTATEAFF. CDR3 sequence (DNA): TGCGCCAGCAGCTTAATTGGGACAGCTACTGAAGCTTTCTTT.

The V gene is TRBV4-1, the J gene TRBJ2-5; D is undetermined. Deletions cut 1 base from V and 5 bases from J, with 14 bases between. CDR1 and CDR2 from the germline V gene are MGHRA and YSYEKL. The length of the CDR3 is 15 residues. In nucleotides, the CDR3 is TGCGCCAGCAGCCAAGTATTCGGGCTAGGGGAGACCCAGTACTTC. Amino acids: CASSQVFGLGETQYF.

This clonotype was seen only a few times. This sequence joins TRBV20-1 and TRBJ2-7; D remains unclear. Trimming took off 6 bases at V and 0 bases at J, with 15 bases between the two ends. The germline gives CDR1 DFQATT, CDR2 SNEGSKA (reference sequence). The CDR3 sequence is 14 residues long. CDR3 in amino acids: CSAQSRRSSYEQYF. The CDR3, as DNA: TGCAGTGCCCAGAGTCGAAGAAGCTCCTACGAGCAGTACTTC.